This is a list of T cell receptor beta chains from one sample in a study of T cell responses to AZD1222 COVID-19 vaccine. The protocol was immunoSEQ multiplex PCR, while the TCRdb copy is restricted to in-frame clones and leaves out a portion. The sample has some 140,000 clones; about 87% are singletons. Sequences were derived from peripheral blood, sampled on day 0 of AZD1222 vaccination. The receptors stem from an adult in good health. The CDR3 runs from the conserved cysteine through the conserved F or W. A D gene is named only where the DNA matches it firmly. The listing skips clone size in some rows; elsewhere it reads once, few, many or a size class.

V gene: TRBV19
J gene: TRBJ1-5
clone size: -
D gene: -
CDR3 protein: CASSIKQKVGDNQPQHF
CDR3 DNA: TGTGCCAGTAGTATAAAACAGAAGGTGGGGGACAATCAGCCCCAGCATTTT

V gene: TRBV28
J gene: TRBJ2-1
clone size: once
D gene: TRBD2
CDR3 protein: CASRAGGQKRRGNEQFF
CDR3 DNA: TGTGCCAGCAGGGCGGGAGGACAAAAAAGGAGAGGCAATGAGCAGTTCTTC

V gene: TRBV6-4
J gene: TRBJ2-3
clone size: few
D gene: -
CDR3 protein: CASSEGKSTDTQYF
CDR3 DNA: TGTGCCAGCAGTGAAGGGAAGAGCACAGATACGCAGTATTTT

V gene: TRBV28
J gene: TRBJ1-2
clone size: -
D gene: -
CDR3 protein: CASSLHSGGRSGYTF
CDR3 DNA: TGTGCCAGCAGCCTCCACTCGGGGGGCAGGAGTGGCTACACCTTC

V gene: TRBV4-1
J gene: TRBJ2-7
clone size: -
D gene: -
CDR3 protein: CASSQDLVGSYEQYF
CDR3 DNA: TGCGCCAGCAGCCAGGACTTAGTGGGCTCCTACGAGCAGTACTTC

V gene: TRBV4-1
J gene: TRBJ2-3
clone size: -
D gene: -
CDR3 protein: CASSQDSRGTDTQYF
CDR3 DNA: TGCGCCAGCAGCCAAGATTCTCGGGGAACAGATACGCAGTATTTT

V gene: TRBV6-5
J gene: TRBJ2-6
clone size: -
D gene: -
CDR3 protein: CASSYLSSSGANVLTF
CDR3 DNA: TGTGCCAGCAGTTATCTATCGAGCTCTGGGGCCAACGTCCTGACTTTC

V gene: TRBV11-2
J gene: TRBJ1-6
clone size: -
D gene: -
CDR3 protein: CASSLGTAYNSPLHF
CDR3 DNA: TGTGCCAGCAGCTTAGGGACAGCATATAATTCACCCCTCCACTTT

V gene: TRBV3-1/TRBV3-2
J gene: TRBJ2-3
clone size: -
D gene: TRBD2
CDR3 protein: CASSQDGLAGPRDTQYF
CDR3 DNA: TGTGCCAGCAGCCAAGATGGTCTAGCGGGGCCCAGGGATACGCAGTATTTT

V gene: TRBV6-2/TRBV6-3
J gene: TRBJ2-7
clone size: -
D gene: TRBD2
CDR3 protein: CASSYFAGENYEQYF
CDR3 DNA: TGTGCCAGCAGTTATTTTGCGGGAGAAAACTACGAGCAGTACTTC

V gene: TRBV2
J gene: TRBJ1-2
clone size: once
D gene: TRBD1
CDR3 protein: CASRDRQGWGYGYTF
CDR3 DNA: TGTGCCAGCAGGGACCGACAGGGCTGGGGCTATGGCTACACCTTC

V gene: TRBV7-9
J gene: TRBJ2-1
clone size: -
D gene: TRBD2
CDR3 protein: CASSLGGLADYNEQFF
CDR3 DNA: TGTGCCAGCAGCTTAGGGGGACTAGCGGACTACAATGAGCAGTTCTTC

V gene: TRBV6-5
J gene: TRBJ2-7
clone size: once
D gene: TRBD1
CDR3 protein: CASSYSQGVSYEQYF
CDR3 DNA: TGTGCCAGCAGTTACTCGCAGGGGGTATCCTACGAGCAGTACTTC

V gene: TRBV28
J gene: TRBJ1-2
clone size: -
D gene: -
CDR3 protein: CASSLPGGRVGYTF
CDR3 DNA: TGTGCCAGCAGTTTACCCGGGGGCAGGGTTGGCTACACCTTC

V gene: TRBV18
J gene: TRBJ1-1
clone size: -
D gene: -
CDR3 protein: CASSPQLPEAFF
CDR3 DNA: TGTGCCAGCTCACCACAGCTGCCTGAAGCTTTCTTT

V gene: TRBV27
J gene: TRBJ2-1
clone size: -
D gene: -
CDR3 protein: CASTIRGTLSDEQFF
CDR3 DNA: TGTGCCAGCACCATAAGGGGTACTCTGAGCGATGAGCAGTTCTTC

V gene: TRBV7-9
J gene: TRBJ2-1
clone size: -
D gene: TRBD2
CDR3 protein: CASSLMAGGRHEQFF
CDR3 DNA: TGTGCCAGCAGCTTAATGGCGGGAGGGCGGCATGAGCAGTTCTTC

V gene: TRBV4-3
J gene: TRBJ1-5
clone size: -
D gene: -
CDR3 protein: CASSQQVNSNQPQHF
CDR3 DNA: TGCGCCAGCAGCCAACAGGTTAATAGCAATCAGCCCCAGCATTTT

V gene: TRBV3-1/TRBV3-2
J gene: TRBJ2-1
clone size: -
D gene: TRBD2
CDR3 protein: CASSHEAGGPSGNEQFF
CDR3 DNA: TGTGCCAGCAGCCACGAGGCGGGAGGGCCCTCCGGGAATGAGCAGTTCTTC

V gene: TRBV12-5
J gene: TRBJ2-7
clone size: -
D gene: TRBD1
CDR3 protein: CASGLVRTGGLIAYEQYF
CDR3 DNA: TGTGCTAGTGGTTTGGTACGGACAGGGGGTTTAATCGCCTACGAGCAGTACTTC

V gene: TRBV19
J gene: TRBJ2-7
clone size: -
D gene: -
CDR3 protein: CASSIVGLAHEQYF
CDR3 DNA: TGTGCCAGTAGTATAGTCGGCCTCGCCCACGAGCAGTACTTC

V gene: TRBV7-9
J gene: TRBJ2-1
clone size: -
D gene: -
CDR3 protein: CASSSPSSYNEQFF
CDR3 DNA: TGTGCCAGCAGCTCCCCCTCCAGCTACAATGAGCAGTTCTTC

V gene: TRBV10-3
J gene: TRBJ1-3
clone size: once
D gene: -
CDR3 protein: CATLNPSTAVGTIYF
CDR3 DNA: TGTGCCACCTTGAACCCCTCCACCGCCGTCGGCACCATATATTTT

V gene: TRBV10-3
J gene: TRBJ1-1
clone size: -
D gene: -
CDR3 protein: CAISEKERMNTEAFF
CDR3 DNA: TGTGCCATCAGTGAAAAGGAGAGAATGAACACTGAAGCTTTCTTT

V gene: TRBV5-4
J gene: TRBJ2-7
clone size: many
D gene: TRBD1
CDR3 protein: CASSWGDRGQRDEQYF
CDR3 DNA: TGTGCCAGCAGCTGGGGGGACAGGGGGCAGAGGGACGAGCAGTACTTC

V gene: TRBV6-2/TRBV6-3
J gene: TRBJ1-3
clone size: -
D gene: TRBD1
CDR3 protein: CASSPGTAGNTIYF
CDR3 DNA: TGTGCCAGCAGCCCCGGGACAGCAGGAAACACCATATATTTT

V gene: TRBV10-2
J gene: TRBJ2-7
clone size: many
D gene: -
CDR3 protein: CASSGGGEQYF
CDR3 DNA: TGCGCCAGCAGTGGGGGAGGCGAGCAGTACTTC

V gene: TRBV28
J gene: TRBJ1-1
clone size: -
D gene: -
CDR3 protein: CASQGLRNTEAFF
CDR3 DNA: TGTGCCAGCCAGGGCCTCCGGAACACTGAAGCTTTCTTT

V gene: TRBV19
J gene: TRBJ1-5
clone size: -
D gene: TRBD1
CDR3 protein: CASDTRGQFGGNQPQHF
CDR3 DNA: TGTGCCAGCGACACCAGGGGGCAATTTGGTGGCAATCAGCCCCAGCATTTT

V gene: TRBV28
J gene: TRBJ1-6
clone size: -
D gene: TRBD1
CDR3 protein: CATREGAGNSPLHF
CDR3 DNA: TGTGCCACCCGCGAGGGGGCGGGCAATTCACCCCTCCACTTT

V gene: TRBV3-1/TRBV3-2
J gene: TRBJ2-4
clone size: -
D gene: TRBD2
CDR3 protein: CASSPTGGGVGKNIQYF
CDR3 DNA: TGTGCCAGCAGCCCCACCGGCGGGGGTGTAGGTAAAAACATTCAGTACTTC

V gene: TRBV6-6
J gene: TRBJ1-6
clone size: few
D gene: -
CDR3 protein: CASSTGTNNSPLHF
CDR3 DNA: TGTGCCAGCAGTACCGGGACGAATAATTCACCCCTCCACTTT

V gene: TRBV6-5
J gene: TRBJ1-1
clone size: -
D gene: -
CDR3 protein: CASSYSGTTNTEAFF
CDR3 DNA: TGTGCCAGCAGTTACTCGGGGACAACGAACACTGAAGCTTTCTTT

V gene: TRBV4-1
J gene: TRBJ2-2
clone size: -
D gene: -
CDR3 protein: CASSRGPTTNTGELFF
CDR3 DNA: TGCGCCAGCAGCCGGGGCCCCACAACCAACACCGGGGAGCTGTTTTTT

V gene: TRBV19
J gene: TRBJ2-1
clone size: -
D gene: TRBD1
CDR3 protein: CASTDRGQRENEQFF
CDR3 DNA: TGTGCCAGTACAGACAGGGGGCAAAGAGAGAATGAGCAGTTCTTC

V gene: TRBV19
J gene: TRBJ1-1
clone size: once
D gene: TRBD1
CDR3 protein: CASWGGQGFGTEAFF
CDR3 DNA: TGTGCCAGTTGGGGGGGACAGGGGTTCGGCACTGAAGCTTTCTTT

V gene: TRBV6-5
J gene: TRBJ1-1
clone size: -
D gene: TRBD1
CDR3 protein: CASTQDRGVTEAFF
CDR3 DNA: TGTGCCAGCACCCAAGACAGGGGGGTCACTGAAGCTTTCTTT

V gene: TRBV19
J gene: TRBJ1-4
clone size: once
D gene: -
CDR3 protein: CASTARGNEKLFF
CDR3 DNA: TGTGCCAGTACAGCGAGGGGTAATGAAAAACTGTTTTTT

V gene: TRBV15
J gene: TRBJ2-7
clone size: -
D gene: TRBD2
CDR3 protein: CATSSAASGIYEQYF
CDR3 DNA: TGTGCCACCAGCAGCGCGGCTAGCGGGATCTACGAGCAGTACTTC

V gene: TRBV9
J gene: TRBJ1-4
clone size: -
D gene: TRBD1
CDR3 protein: CASSVSTGGINEKLFF
CDR3 DNA: TGTGCCAGCAGCGTATCGACAGGGGGTATAAATGAAAAACTGTTTTTT

V gene: TRBV6-2/TRBV6-3
J gene: TRBJ1-1
clone size: -
D gene: -
CDR3 protein: CASSAGKNTEAFF
CDR3 DNA: TGTGCCAGCAGTGCTGGAAAGAACACTGAAGCTTTCTTT

V gene: TRBV28
J gene: TRBJ1-2
clone size: -
D gene: -
CDR3 protein: CASSFTGLGYGYTF
CDR3 DNA: TGTGCCAGCAGTTTCACAGGGTTGGGGTATGGCTACACCTTC

V gene: TRBV12-3/TRBV12-4
J gene: TRBJ2-7
clone size: -
D gene: -
CDR3 protein: CASGGSDYEQYF
CDR3 DNA: TGTGCCAGCGGGGGATCAGACTACGAGCAGTACTTC

V gene: TRBV30
J gene: TRBJ1-3
clone size: -
D gene: -
CDR3 protein: CAWSVAGGNTIYF
CDR3 DNA: TGTGCCTGGAGTGTGGCAGGGGGAAACACCATATATTTT

V gene: TRBV2
J gene: TRBJ2-1
clone size: -
D gene: -
CDR3 protein: CASSERGFEQFF
CDR3 DNA: TGTGCCAGCAGTGAACGAGGGTTTGAGCAGTTCTTC

V gene: TRBV29-1
J gene: TRBJ2-7
clone size: -
D gene: -
CDR3 protein: CSVSKGQESSYEQYF
CDR3 DNA: TGCAGCGTGTCTAAAGGGCAGGAGAGCTCCTACGAGCAGTACTTC

V gene: TRBV7-2
J gene: TRBJ2-1
clone size: few
D gene: TRBD1
CDR3 protein: CASSSSGTGGVGGQFF
CDR3 DNA: TGTGCCAGCAGTTCCTCCGGGACAGGGGGCGTCGGTGGGCAGTTCTTC